This entry is about one T cell receptor (beta chain). Its antigen remains unidentified. This sample was included in a study of shared clonotypes between healthy human individuals. Investigators divided CD4+ cells into CD45RA+ naive and CD45RA-negative memory subsets. Trimming cost V 6 bases and J 6 bases; bases outside gene matches: 5. CDR1 is MNHEY and CDR2 is SVGAGI in the germline V gene. The CDR3 spans 13 residues. Study results and limitations: Having only a few donors restricted how much genetic and exposure-history diversity was captured.

TCRdb's copy holds only in-frame clones and misses some; the assay was immunoSEQ multiplex PCR. The table lists approximately 1.4 million clones, 98% of them singletons. The receptor comes from a man aged 25-45 years in good health. The sample consisted of naive CD4+ T cells sorted from blood. Subset meaning: CD45RA+ positively selected. The chain links TRBV6-5 to TRBJ2-7; TRBD1 matches 10 bases. This CDR3 reads CASRWTGGGEQYF. The CDR3, as DNA: TGTGCCAGCAGATGGACAGGGGGTGGCGAGCAGTACTTC.